This TCR beta chain comes out of a study of control samples from healthy donors and cancer patients. The assay was immunoSEQ multiplex PCR, and TCRdb's table has in-frame clones only and misses some. Here the sample spans roughly 100,000 clones, 75% to 90% being singletons. Sequencing was performed on PBMCs. This sequence was found in a man in his 60s with lung cancer.

In DNA, the CDR3 is TGTGCCAGTAGTACCCTGGATCAGCCCCAGCATTTT. Its protein product is CASSTLDQPQHF. The chain has TRBV19 and TRBJ1-5, with D hard to call. The V gene's germline CDR1 is LNHDA and CDR2 SQIVND (reference sequence). This CDR3 region has 12 residues. V lost 4 bases to trimming and J lost 5 bases, with 6 bases between them.